A single sample is the source of the 21 T cell receptor beta chains below, sequenced in a study of T cell responses to AZD1222 COVID-19 vaccine listed by TCRdb under 2021. What this sample's time point label stands for: about 28 days (+/-7) after the second vaccine dose. The method behind the library was the immunoSEQ multiplex PCR assay. TCRdb provides this immuneACCESS table in a form limited to in-frame rearrangements. Some clones are lacking; in checked studies, under half of them reflect an unresolved V gene, and why the rest are absent is not known. The sample table holds over 100,000 clones, of which 75% to 90% were seen once. About 2.5% of the sample is held by the ten biggest clonotypes. The sequencing here drew on peripheral blood, taken 28 days after the second AZD1222 dose. The source is an adult who received the AZD1222 COVID-19 vaccine.

This chain uses TRBV7-8 with TRBJ2-1; D assignment may be TRBD1 or TRBD2 (5 bases each). V was shortened by 6 bases and J by 10 bases, with 16 bases between the two germline ends. The CDR3 consists of 13 residues. In germline, CDR1 is SGHVS, CDR2 FQNEAQ. CDR3 nucleotides: TGTGCCAGCAGTCTCGGGGCCCAGGGAGAGCAGTTCTTC. Residues: CASSLGAQGEQFF. Full variable domain (outside the CDR3, taken from reference TRBV7-8 and TRBJ2-1): GAGVSQSPRYKVAKRGQDVALRCDPISGHVSLFWYQQALGQGPEFLTYFQNEAQLDKSGLPSDRFFAERPEGSVSTLKIQRTQQEDSAVYLCASSLGAQGEQFFGPGTRLTVL.

This chain joins TRBV21-1 and TRBJ1-5. TRBV21-1 is a pseudogene segment. The CDR3 extends over 15 amino acids. The CDR3 here is CASRGGLGRNQPQHF. DNA of the CDR3: TGTGCCAGCAGGGGGGGACTAGGACGGAATCAGCCCCAGCATTTT.

The V gene is TRBV6-1, the J gene TRBJ2-7; D is possibly TRBD1 or TRBD2 (5 bases each). Per the germline V gene, CDR1 is MNHNS and CDR2 is SASEGT. This CDR3 has 14 residues. Trimming removed 6 bases from V and 4 bases from J, with 16 bases in between. The DNA of the CDR3 is TGTGCCAGCAGCGCCTCCGGGACGGTGTACGAGCAGTACTTC. It yields the protein CASSASGTVYEQYF.

The V gene is TRBV28, the J gene TRBJ1-5, with 8 positions matching TRBD1. V was clipped by 8 bases and J by 7 bases; unmatched bases: 13. Germline values: CDR1 MDHEN, CDR2 SYDVKM. This CDR3 is 15 amino acids long. Here the CDR3 reads CASASPTGVGQPQHF. The CDR3 DNA sequence: TGTGCCAGCGCCTCCCCGACAGGGGTGGGACAGCCCCAGCATTTT.

This chain joins TRBV4-2 and TRBJ2-1; 10 positions match TRBD2. Germline lookup yields CDR1 LGHNA and CDR2 YNFKEQ. Trimming removed 3 bases from V and 4 bases from J; junction bases left unmatched: 6. This CDR3 is 16 amino acids long. This CDR3 is CASSQSSGGQYNEQFF. Written as DNA, the CDR3 is TGTGCCAGCAGCCAGTCTAGCGGGGGCCAATACAATGAGCAGTTCTTC.

The chain links TRBV18 to TRBJ1-2, with 8 bases fitting TRBD1. The germline gives CDR1 KGHSH, CDR2 LQKENI. The CDR3 length is 14 residues. V shed 7 bases and J 3 bases; nucleotides not matched to a gene: 7. The CDR3 coding sequence is TGTGCCAGCTTCAGGGGGCCCGAGGACTATGGCTACACCTTC. Protein: CASFRGPEDYGYTF.

The rearrangement links TRBV15 to TRBJ2-2, with D possibly called TRBD1 or TRBD2 (6 bases each). CDR1 is LNHNV and CDR2 is YYDKDF in the germline V gene (reference sequence). Trimming took 1 base from V and 1 from J, leaving 16 bases between them. The CDR3 extends over 18 amino acids. CDR3 coding DNA: TGTGCCACCAGCAGAGGGTTTTGGGGGGCGATGAACACCGGGGAGCTGTTTTTT. Its protein is CATSRGFWGAMNTGELFF. The whole variable domain, filled in from reference TRBV15 and TRBJ2-2, reads DAMVIQNPRYQVTQFGKPVTLSCSQTLNHNVMYWYQQKSSQAPKLLFHYYDKDFNNEADTPDNFQSRRPNTSFCFLDIRSPGLGDTAMYLCATSRGFWGAMNTGELFFGEGSRLTVL.

This chain joins TRBV27 and TRBJ2-1, with D possibly called TRBD1 or TRBD2 (5 bases each). V gave up 3 bases and J gave up 2 bases, with 14 bases separating them. Germline loops: CDR1 MNHEY, CDR2 SMNVEV (reference sequence). The CDR3 is made up of 16 amino acids. In DNA form, the CDR3 reads TGTGCCAGCAGTTTCCAGGGTGGGGGTCCCTACAATGAGCAGTTCTTC. Its protein is CASSFQGGGPYNEQFF.

The V call is TRBV2, the J call TRBJ2-1, with 11 positions matching TRBD2. V shed 5 bases, J shed 5 bases, and the junction held 8 bases outside the gene matches. There are 16 residues in the CDR3. Per germline, CDR1 SNHLY and CDR2 FYNNEI. Written as DNA, the CDR3 is TGTGCCAGCAGTTTAAGACTAGCGGGGTACAACAATGAGCAGTTCTTC. As protein: CASSLRLAGYNNEQFF.

This clone was seen more than once but under ten times. The rearrangement uses TRBV15 and TRBJ1-5, with D hard to call. Germline CDR1 and CDR2: LNHNV and YYDKDF (reference sequence). V was shortened by 5 bases and J by 4 bases, with 15 bases between the two germline ends. CDR3 length: 15 residues. In DNA form, the CDR3 reads TGTGCCACCAGCCTAAGTAGGCGGGAGAATCAGCCCCAGCATTTT. Protein sequence: CATSLSRRENQPQHF.

The chain links TRBV18 to TRBJ1-2; D remains unclear. CDR3 length: 13 residues. The V gene lost 3 bases and the J gene lost 5 bases, with 10 bases spanning the gap. CDR1 KGHSH and CDR2 LQKENI come from the germline V gene. This CDR3 reads CASSPGPYYGYTF. As DNA, the CDR3 is TGTGCCAGCTCACCGGGCCCGTATTATGGCTACACCTTC.

The J gene is TRBJ1-5, the V gene TRBV5-5; TRBD1 is a possible D gene (5 bases). The V and J ends lost 6 bases and 2 bases respectively, with 15 bases between them. CDR3 length equals 15 residues. Germline V gene lookup returns CDR1 SGHKS and CDR2 YYEKEE (reference sequence). The CDR3 loop is CASTPGPAGNQPQHF. CDR3 DNA: TGTGCCAGCACCCCGGGACCGGCGGGCAATCAGCCCCAGCATTTT.

The chain joins TRBV11-3 to TRBJ2-3; 10 nucleotides line up with TRBD2. V was pared by 5 bases and J by 6 bases, with 11 bases of the junction left unmatched. This CDR3 region has 16 residues. The germline V gene has CDR1 SGHNT and CDR2 YENEEA. CDR3 protein: CASSHETSGRTDTQYF. Here the CDR3 DNA reads TGTGCCAGCAGCCATGAGACTAGCGGGCGAACGGATACGCAGTATTTT.

The rearrangement links TRBV6-5 to TRBJ1-1; maybe TRBD1 (5 bases). The CDR3 has 13 amino acids. Germline CDR1 and CDR2: MNHEY and SVGAGI. Trimming took off 6 bases at V and 1 base at J, with 9 bases between the two ends. This CDR3 is CASRPTGNTEAFF. The CDR3, as DNA: TGTGCCAGCAGACCAACAGGGAACACTGAAGCTTTCTTT.

V gene TRBV5-1 combines with J gene TRBJ2-5; 9 bases agree with TRBD1. V gave up 2 bases and J gave up 4 bases; unmatched junction bases: 6. The V gene's germline CDR1 is SGHRS and CDR2 YFSETQ. There are 15 residues in the CDR3. The CDR3 protein is CASSLGDRDAETQYF. CDR3 nucleotide sequence: TGCGCCAGCAGCTTAGGGGACAGGGATGCAGAGACCCAGTACTTC.

The rearrangement uses TRBV4-2 and TRBJ2-7; TRBD1 agrees at 8 bases. Per germline, CDR1 LGHNA and CDR2 YNFKEQ. This CDR3 contains 15 residues. With V trimmed by 0 bases and J by 6 bases, 7 bases remained unmatched. CDR3 sequence reads: CASSQDGTGTREQYF. The CDR3 coding sequence is TGTGCCAGCAGCCAAGACGGGACAGGTACACGCGAGCAGTACTTC.

J is TRBJ1-5 and V is TRBV9; possibly TRBD1 for D (5 bases). The CDR3 sequence is 18 residues long. Per germline, CDR1 SGDLS and CDR2 YYNGEE. V was shortened by 5 bases and J by 3 bases, with 24 bases between the two germline ends. CDR3 sequence: CASSKSTGTPRNNQPQHF. Here the CDR3 DNA reads TGTGCCAGCAGTAAATCCACCGGGACGCCGAGGAACAATCAGCCCCAGCATTTT.

The chain combines TRBV9 with TRBJ1-3; perhaps TRBD1 as D (6 bases). CDR1 is SGDLS and CDR2 is YYNGEE in the germline V gene. This CDR3 has 18 amino acids. Trimming removed 0 bases from V and 0 bases from J, with 16 bases in between. CDR3 in DNA: TGTGCCAGCAGCGTAGGAGGGGGGACAAGCTACTCTGGAAACACCATATATTTT. This gives the protein CASSVGGGTSYSGNTIYF.

The chain uses TRBV5-1 and TRBJ1-2; 10 bases line up with TRBD1. CDR3 length equals 15 residues. The V gene end was trimmed by 3 bases and the J gene end by 2 bases; junction bases not matched to a gene: 4. Germline CDR1 reads SGHRS; CDR2 reads YFSETQ. CDR3 nucleotide sequence: TGCGCCAGCAGCTACGGGGACAGGGGCAACTATGGCTACACCTTC. Protein: CASSYGDRGNYGYTF.

For the CDR3, the DNA is TGTGCCAGCAGCCGGGGGCCGGGGACGCAGTACTTC. Translated: CASSRGPGTQYF. This chain connects TRBV3-1 (or the pseudogene TRBV3-2) to TRBJ2-5, with D perhaps matching TRBD1 (6 bases). The CDR3 contains 12 residues. V was pared by 4 bases and J by 11 bases, with 14 bases between. Per germline, CDR1 LGHDT and CDR2 YNNKEL (reference sequence).

The chain employs TRBV19 and TRBJ1-1; D remains unclear. CDR1 and CDR2 (germline): LNHDA, SQIVND (reference sequence). This CDR3 has 15 residues. Trimming took 3 bases from V and 3 from J, leaving 14 bases between them. The CDR3 DNA sequence: TGTGCCAGTAGTATTCGGGGTCTCGTGGACACTGAAGCTTTCTTT. Translating it yields CASSIRGLVDTEAFF.